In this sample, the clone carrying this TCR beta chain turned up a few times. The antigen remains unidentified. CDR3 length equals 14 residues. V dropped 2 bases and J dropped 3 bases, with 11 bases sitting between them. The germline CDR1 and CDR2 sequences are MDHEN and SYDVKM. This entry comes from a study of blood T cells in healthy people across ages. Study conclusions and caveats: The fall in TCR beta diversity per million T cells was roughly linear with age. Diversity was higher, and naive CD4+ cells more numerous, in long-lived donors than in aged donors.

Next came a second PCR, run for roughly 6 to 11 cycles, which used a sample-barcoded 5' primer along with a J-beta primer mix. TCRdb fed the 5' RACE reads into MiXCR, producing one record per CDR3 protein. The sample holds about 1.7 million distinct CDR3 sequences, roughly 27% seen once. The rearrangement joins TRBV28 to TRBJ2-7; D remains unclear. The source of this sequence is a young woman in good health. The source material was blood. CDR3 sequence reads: CASSLIQVGYEQYF. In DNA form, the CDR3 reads TGTGCCAGCAGTTTAATCCAGGTCGGCTACGAGCAGTACTTC.